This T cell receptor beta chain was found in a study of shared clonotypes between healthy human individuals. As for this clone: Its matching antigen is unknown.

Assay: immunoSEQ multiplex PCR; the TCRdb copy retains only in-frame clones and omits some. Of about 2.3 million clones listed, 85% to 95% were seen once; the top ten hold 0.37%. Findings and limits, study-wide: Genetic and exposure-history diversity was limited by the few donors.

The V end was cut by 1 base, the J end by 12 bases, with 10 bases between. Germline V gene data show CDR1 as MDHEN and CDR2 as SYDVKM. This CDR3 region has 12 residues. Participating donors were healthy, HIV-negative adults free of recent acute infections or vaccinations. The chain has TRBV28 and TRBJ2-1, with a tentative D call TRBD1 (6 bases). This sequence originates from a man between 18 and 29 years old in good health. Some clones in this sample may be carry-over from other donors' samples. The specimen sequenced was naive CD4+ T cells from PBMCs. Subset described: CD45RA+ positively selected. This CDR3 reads CASSLLSGVQFF. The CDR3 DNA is TGTGCCAGCAGTTTATTGTCAGGGGTGCAGTTCTTC. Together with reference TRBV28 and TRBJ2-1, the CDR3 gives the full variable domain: DVKVTQSSRYLVKRTGEKVFLECVQDMDHENMFWYRQDPGLGLRLIYFSYDVKMKEKGDIPEGYSVSREKKERFSLILESASTNQTSMYLCASSLLSGVQFFGPGTRLTVL.